The 20 T cell receptor beta chains below all came from one sample that was sequenced in a study of T cells in Graves' hyperthyroidism and ophthalmopathy. The CDR3 regions of TCR beta were amplified from RNA transcripts. HTBI primers were used for first-round RT-PCR of the TCR CDR3. TCRdb independently ran MiXCR on the multiplex PCR reads; one entry per CDR3 protein. The sample shows around 340,000 distinct CDR3 sequences, 15% to 20% of them seen only once. Material: blood. The source is a woman between 40 and 55 years old with Graves' ophthalmopathy.

CDR3 sequence reads: CASSLPPGAFRIWKTYEQYF. As DNA, the CDR3 is TGTGCCAGCAGCTTACCACCGGGGGCTTTTCGTATTTGGAAAACCTACGAGCAGTACTTC. The rearrangement uses TRBV7-2 and TRBJ2-7; D might be TRBD1 or TRBD2, each matching 6 bases. V dropped 2 bases and J dropped 2 bases, with 28 bases sitting between them. The CDR3 is 20 amino acids. Germline CDR1 and CDR2: SGHTA and FQGNSA.

This clonotype was seen ten or more times. The chain combines TRBV28 with TRBJ1-5; TRBD1 might be the D (5 bases). V lost 3 bases and J lost 3, with 9 bases in between. The CDR3 is made up of 14 amino acids. Germline CDR1 reads MDHEN; CDR2 reads SYDVKM. This chain's CDR3 is CASSFGGLNQPQHF. In DNA form, the CDR3 reads TGTGCCAGCAGTTTCGGGGGACTCAATCAGCCCCAGCATTTT.

This clonotype was seen ten or more times. The rearrangement uses TRBV12-3 or TRBV12-4 and TRBJ2-2; TRBD1 matches 10 bases. This CDR3 spans 15 amino acids. Unmatched junction bases numbered 5, after V lost 6 bases and J lost 4 bases. The CDR3 coding sequence is TGTGCCAGCAGAGGGGGACAGGGGACCACCGGGGAGCTGTTTTTT. It codes for CASRGGQGTTGELFF.

The sample holds many counts of this clonotype. Here the CDR3 DNA reads TGTGCCAGCAGCCCCCATCGTAGGGGGGCCACTGAAGCTTTCTTT. Encoded protein: CASSPHRRGATEAFF. The chain carries TRBV5-5 and TRBJ1-1; maybe TRBD1 (6 bases). Germline V gene data show CDR1 as SGHKS and CDR2 as YYEKEE (reference sequence). This CDR3 contains 15 residues. V gave up 4 bases and J gave up 4 bases, with 17 bases separating them.

Many counts were recorded for this clonotype. The V call is TRBV7-2, the J call TRBJ2-2, with no clear D. Germline V gene data show CDR1 as SGHTA and CDR2 as FQGNSA. The CDR3 totals 14 residues. Trimming took 2 bases from V and 3 from J, leaving 7 bases between them. The CDR3 bases are TGTGCCAGCAGCTTAAAGGCTCACACCGGGGAGCTGTTTTTT. Amino acid sequence: CASSLKAHTGELFF.

There are many counts of this clonotype. The chain joins TRBV12-3 or TRBV12-4 to TRBJ2-7; 13 bases align to TRBD2. With 8 bases clipped from V and 3 bases from J, the junction kept 7 bases outside the gene matches. This CDR3 has 15 residues. The CDR3 DNA sequence: TGTGCCAGCCGGACTAGCGGGAGTTCTCACTACGAGCAGTACTTC. The encoded protein is CASRTSGSSHYEQYF.

This clonotype was detected ten times or more. The chain carries TRBV7-9 and TRBJ1-2, with D perhaps TRBD1 (5 bases). The V end lost 2 bases, the J end lost 7 bases, and 8 bases lay between the germline ends. This CDR3 spans 12 amino acids. Germline V gives CDR1 SEHNR, CDR2 FQNEAQ (reference sequence). CDR3 DNA sequence: TGTGCCAGCAGCTTAACGGGGGTTGGCTACACCTTC. Residues: CASSLTGVGYTF. Filled out from reference TRBV7-9 and TRBJ1-2, the complete variable domain reads DTGVSQNPRHKITKRGQNVTFRCDPISEHNRLYWYRQTLGQGPEFLTYFQNEAQLEKSRLLSDRFSAERPKGSFSTLEIQRTEQGDSAMYLCASSLTGVGYTFGSGTRLTVV.

This clonotype was counted many times. The chain combines TRBV6-5 with TRBJ2-7; 9 nucleotides align to TRBD2. Losses at the gene ends were 4 bases for V and 5 bases for J; bases not matched to a gene: 0. Germline CDR1 is MNHEY and CDR2 is SVGAGI. The CDR3 spans 12 residues. The CDR3 DNA is TGTGCCAGCAGTTGGACTAGCGACGAGCAGTACTTC. Its protein product is CASSWTSDEQYF.

The gene calls are TRBV29-1 and TRBJ1-1; D is uncertain. Trimming took off 4 bases at V and 1 base at J, with 7 bases between the two ends. The CDR3 has 12 amino acids. From germline, CDR1 is SQVTM and CDR2 ANQGSEA. The CDR3 reads CSVGDSNTEAFF. The CDR3 DNA reads as TGCAGCGTTGGCGACTCGAACACTGAAGCTTTCTTT. Variable domain in full (rest from reference TRBV29-1 and TRBJ1-1): SAVISQKPSRDICQRGTSLTIQCQVDSQVTMMFWYRQQPGQSLTLIATANQGSEATYESGFVIDKFPISRPNLTFSTLTVSNMSPEDSSIYLCSVGDSNTEAFFGQGTRLTVV.

The sample holds many counts of this clonotype. The chain has TRBV20-1 and TRBJ2-7; 7 positions agree with TRBD1. Germline V gives CDR1 DFQATT, CDR2 SNEGSKA (reference sequence). J was trimmed by 6 bases and V by 6 bases; bases with no gene match: 8. CDR3 length: 12 residues. The CDR3 is CSADRGGREQYF. The CDR3 region has the DNA TGCAGTGCCGATAGAGGGGGCCGCGAGCAGTACTTC.

This clonotype was seen repeatedly, ten times or more. The chain combines TRBV12-3 or TRBV12-4 with TRBJ1-5, with TRBD1 matching 10 bases. The CDR3 has 14 amino acids. V shed 6 bases, J shed 6 bases, and the junction held 5 bases outside the gene matches. CDR3 sequence: CASRPGQGRQPQHF. The CDR3 DNA is TGTGCCAGCAGGCCGGGACAGGGGCGTCAGCCCCAGCATTTT.

This clonotype was counted at least ten times. V gene TRBV7-2 combines with J gene TRBJ2-2; D is possibly TRBD1 (6 bases). V was shortened by 5 bases and J by 6 bases, with 16 bases between the two germline ends. Germline V CDR1 and CDR2: SGHTA, FQGNSA. This CDR3 contains 15 residues. The CDR3 here is CASSRTGNRAGELFF. CDR3 nucleotide sequence: TGTGCCAGCAGCCGTACAGGGAATCGGGCCGGGGAGCTGTTTTTT. Combining the CDR3 with reference TRBV7-2 and TRBJ2-2 gives the whole variable domain GAGVSQSPSNKVTEKGKDVELRCDPISGHTALYWYRQSLGQGLEFLIYFQGNSAPDKSGLPSDRFSAERTGGSVSTLTIQRTQQEDSAVYLCASSRTGNRAGELFFGEGSRLTVL.

The rearrangement links TRBV6-1 to TRBJ2-7, with TRBD2 as a possible D gene (5 bases). Trimming stripped 7 bases from V and 5 bases from J, with 18 bases between. The length of the CDR3 is 14 residues. Germline V CDR1 and CDR2: MNHNS, SASEGT. CDR3 residues: CASTQGLRGNEQYF. The CDR3 DNA is TGTGCCAGCACCCAAGGACTTCGAGGGAACGAGCAGTACTTC.

This clonotype was counted at least ten times. The chain couples TRBV10-3 to TRBJ2-2; tentative D call: TRBD1 (6 bases). V lost 11 bases to trimming and J lost 8 bases, with 18 bases between them. The CDR3 is 13 residues long. Looked up from germline, CDR1 is ENHRY and CDR2 is SYGVKD. The CDR3 is CAATGSLGGELFF. CDR3 in DNA: TGTGCCGCCACAGGGTCCCTTGGAGGGGAGCTGTTTTTT.

This clonotype was detected ten times or more. V usage is TRBV28 and J usage is TRBJ1-2, with D possibly matching TRBD1 (6 bases). The V end was cut by 5 bases, the J end by 3 bases, with 28 bases between. The CDR3 length is 19 residues. Germline CDR1 and CDR2: MDHEN and SYDVKM. The CDR3 DNA sequence: TGTGCCAGCAGTCACCGACAGGTCCTAACCCTTCAAGGGGACTATGGCTACACCTTC. Its translation is CASSHRQVLTLQGDYGYTF.

This clonotype was picked up many times. J is TRBJ2-5 and V is TRBV27; D is undetermined. Between the trimmed V and J ends, which lost 2 bases and 2 bases, there was a span of 15 bases. Looked up from germline, CDR1 is MNHEY and CDR2 is SMNVEV (reference sequence). This CDR3 has 16 amino acids. CDR3 amino acids: CASSLVGVVGQETQYF. DNA for the CDR3: TGTGCCAGCAGTTTAGTGGGCGTAGTCGGGCAAGAGACCCAGTACTTC.

This clonotype was seen ten or more times. V is TRBV9 and J is TRBJ2-7; the D is unclear. From germline, CDR1 is SGDLS and CDR2 YYNGEE. V was cut by 0 bases and J by 4 bases, with 14 bases left in between. The CDR3 extends over 15 amino acids. The CDR3 protein is CASSVVDSSQYEQYF. The CDR3 DNA follows: TGTGCCAGCAGCGTAGTTGATAGTTCGCAGTACGAGCAGTACTTC.

This clonotype has a handful of counts. J is TRBJ2-5 and V is TRBV11-1, with 15 positions matching TRBD2. This CDR3 region has 19 residues. Germline CDR1 is SGHAT and CDR2 is FQDESV (reference sequence). Trimming removed 5 bases from V and 5 bases from J; junction bases left unmatched: 15. The CDR3 coding sequence is TGTGCCAGCAGCCACAATAACCCCGGGACTAGCGGGAGGTATGAGACCCAGTACTTC. This translates into CASSHNNPGTSGRYETQYF.

The table lists this clonotype with many counts. This chain links TRBV29-1 with TRBJ1-1; D gene uncertain. The CDR3 has 13 amino acids. Germline CDR1 and CDR2: SQVTM and ANQGSEA. V lost 4 bases and J 1 base, leaving 10 bases between the germline ends. The CDR3 spells CSVVGQWNTEAFF. The CDR3 DNA reads TGCAGCGTTGTAGGGCAGTGGAACACTGAAGCTTTCTTT.

This clonotype was observed at least ten times. The gene calls are TRBV11-2 and TRBJ2-2; D call uncertain. The length of the CDR3 is 11 residues. Per the germline V gene, CDR1 is SGHAT and CDR2 is FQNNGV. V lost 2 bases, J lost 7 bases, and 2 bases lay in between. The CDR3 protein is CASSLHGELFF. DNA for the CDR3: TGTGCCAGCAGCTTACACGGGGAGCTGTTTTTT. Looking up the rest from reference TRBV11-2 and TRBJ2-2 gives the full variable domain: EAGVAQSPRYKIIEKRQSVAFWCNPISGHATLYWYQQILGQGPKLLIQFQNNGVVDDSQLPKDRFSAERLKGVDSTLKIQPAKLEDSAVYLCASSLHGELFFGEGSRLTVL.